Listed below are T cell receptor beta chains from one sample, sequenced in a study of identical twins. TCRdb analysed the 5' RACE reads with MiXCR anew, one entry per CDR3 protein. The sample gives 140,000 to 150,000 distinct CDR3 sequences, approximately 4% of which show up once; approximately 7.7% is in the top ten. Sequenced: memory T cells sorted from blood. All receptors come from a young man in good health. Each CDR3 is given with its conserved first and last residue. Each record gives: D gene, V gene, clone size, J gene, CDR3 length, CDR3 protein, CDR3 DNA. A D gene is named only where the DNA matches it firmly. Some rows have no size entry. The others give once, few or many, or a class for an expanded clone.

D: NA
V: TRBV15
size: many
J: TRBJ2-3
length: 14
CDR3: CATSRVGGLDTQYF
DNA: TGTGCCACCAGCAGAGTGGGGGGACTAGATACGCAGTATTTT

D: NA
V: TRBV3-1
size: NA
J: TRBJ2-5
length: 13
CDR3: CASSLPGVETQYF
DNA: TGTGCCAGCAGCCTCCCGGGGGTTGAGACCCAGTACTTC

D: NA
V: TRBV7-9
size: many
J: TRBJ2-5
length: 13
CDR3: CASSFVQGETQYF
DNA: TGTGCCAGCAGCTTTGTCCAGGGAGAGACCCAGTACTTC

D: TRBD1
V: TRBV4-1
size: many
J: TRBJ1-4
length: 13
CDR3: CASSRGTGNYLFF
DNA: TGCGCCAGCAGCCGGGGGACAGGGAATTATCTGTTTTTT

D: NA
V: TRBV9
size: many
J: TRBJ1-5
length: 14
CDR3: CASSGGDSNQPQHF
DNA: TGTGCCAGCAGCGGGGGGGATAGCAATCAGCCCCAGCATTTT

D: NA
V: TRBV5-4
size: many
J: TRBJ2-4
length: 11
CDR3: CASSWGSIQYF
DNA: TGTGCCAGCAGCTGGGGGAGCATTCAGTACTTC

D: NA
V: TRBV7-2
size: many
J: TRBJ1-1
length: 15
CDR3: CASSFPDRWNTEAFF
DNA: TGTGCCAGCAGCTTCCCCGACAGATGGAACACTGAAGCTTTCTTT

D: TRBD2
V: TRBV5-6
size: many
J: TRBJ2-5
length: 14
CDR3: CASSSVGGTETQYF
DNA: TGTGCCAGCAGCTCCGTGGGAGGGACCGAGACCCAGTACTTC

D: NA
V: TRBV18
size: many
J: TRBJ2-3
length: 15
CDR3: CASSTNTQSTDTQYF
DNA: TGTGCCAGCTCAACTAACACGCAATCGACAGATACGCAGTATTTT

D: NA
V: TRBV20-1
size: many
J: TRBJ1-1
length: 12
CDR3: CSARDLTTEAFF
DNA: TGCAGTGCTAGGGACCTTACCACTGAAGCTTTCTTT

D: NA
V: TRBV9
size: many
J: TRBJ1-4
length: 16
CDR3: CASSVDTDATNEKLFF
DNA: TGTGCCAGCAGCGTAGACACGGACGCAACTAATGAAAAACTGTTTTTT

D: TRBD1
V: TRBV29-1
size: many
J: TRBJ2-1
length: 17
CDR3: CSAKTGGVRLSYNEQFF
DNA: TGCAGCGCCAAGACAGGGGGCGTAAGACTATCCTACAATGAGCAGTTCTTC

D: NA
V: TRBV10-2
size: many
J: TRBJ2-2
length: 16
CDR3: CASSEIGARWSGELFF
DNA: TGCGCCAGCAGTGAGATCGGGGCTAGGTGGTCCGGGGAGCTGTTTTTT

D: TRBD1
V: TRBV7-7
size: many
J: TRBJ2-2
length: 16
CDR3: CASSLAPDRRTGELFF
DNA: TGTGCCAGCAGCTTAGCCCCGGACAGGAGGACCGGGGAGCTGTTTTTT

D: NA
V: TRBV2
size: many
J: TRBJ2-1
length: 12
CDR3: CASSEPPNEQFF
DNA: TGTGCCAGCAGTGAACCCCCCAATGAGCAGTTCTTC

D: TRBD2
V: TRBV11-2
size: many
J: TRBJ2-5
length: 13
CDR3: CATGGGYQETQYF
DNA: TGTGCCACTGGGGGGGGGTACCAAGAGACCCAGTACTTC

D: NA
V: TRBV29-1
size: many
J: TRBJ2-3
length: 15
CDR3: CSVAEAQRSTDTQYF
DNA: TGCAGCGTTGCAGAGGCACAGCGTAGCACAGATACGCAGTATTTT

D: TRBD1
V: TRBV6-2/TRBV6-3
size: many
J: TRBJ1-2
length: 16
CDR3: CASSSLPGQGSYGYTF
DNA: TGTGCCAGCAGTTCGCTTCCGGGACAGGGATCTTATGGCTACACCTTC

D: NA
V: TRBV20-1
size: many
J: TRBJ2-3
length: 13
CDR3: CSARVPSILTQYF
DNA: TGCAGTGCTAGAGTTCCGAGCATTCTTACGCAGTATTTT

D: TRBD2
V: TRBV2
size: NA
J: TRBJ2-2
length: 18
CDR3: CASSGVWLAGADTGELFF
DNA: TGTGCCAGCAGTGGAGTGTGGCTAGCGGGAGCGGACACCGGGGAGCTGTTTTTT

D: NA
V: TRBV7-2
size: many
J: TRBJ1-2
length: 12
CDR3: CASSPGRGGYTF
DNA: TGTGCCAGCAGCCCCGGGCGGGGTGGCTACACCTTC

D: NA
V: TRBV3-1
size: many
J: TRBJ1-2
length: 15
CDR3: CASSQFRTDNYGYTF
DNA: TGTGCCAGCAGCCAGTTCCGGACCGATAACTATGGCTACACCTTC

D: NA
V: TRBV12-3/TRBV12-4
size: many
J: TRBJ2-3
length: 13
CDR3: CASSLSSPDTQYF
DNA: TGTGCCAGCAGTTTATCTTCCCCCGATACGCAGTATTTT

D: TRBD2
V: TRBV19
size: many
J: TRBJ2-1
length: 16
CDR3: CASSMGRGASYNEQFF
DNA: TGTGCCAGTAGTATGGGGAGGGGCGCCTCCTACAATGAGCAGTTCTTC

D: NA
V: TRBV18
size: many
J: TRBJ1-1
length: 13
CDR3: CASSPQSYYEAFF
DNA: TGTGCCAGCTCACCCCAGTCATATTATGAAGCTTTCTTT

D: NA
V: TRBV19
size: NA
J: TRBJ1-2
length: 11
CDR3: CASSDRRGYTF
DNA: TGTGCCAGTAGTGACAGGAGGGGCTACACCTTC

D: TRBD2
V: TRBV27
size: many
J: TRBJ2-1
length: 20
CDR3: CASSSRLAGGQPGSHNEQFF
DNA: TGTGCCAGCAGTTCCCGACTAGCGGGAGGCCAACCCGGGTCCCACAATGAGCAGTTCTTC

D: NA
V: TRBV28
size: many
J: TRBJ2-1
length: 15
CDR3: CASSPRGRVWNEQFF
DNA: TGTGCCAGCAGCCCTCGGGGCAGGGTTTGGAATGAGCAGTTCTTC

D: NA
V: TRBV20-1
size: few
J: TRBJ2-1
length: 16
CDR3: CSARITGTANYNEQFF
DNA: TGCAGTGCTAGGATCACCGGGACGGCGAATTACAATGAGCAGTTCTTC

D: NA
V: TRBV12-3/TRBV12-4
size: few
J: TRBJ1-1
length: 14
CDR3: CASSFQGMDTEAFF
DNA: TGTGCCAGCAGTTTTCAGGGTATGGACACTGAAGCTTTCTTT

D: NA
V: TRBV5-1
size: many
J: TRBJ1-2
length: 16
CDR3: CASRENSREAVYGYTF
DNA: TGCGCCAGCAGGGAAAACTCCAGGGAAGCGGTCTATGGCTACACCTTC

D: NA
V: TRBV18
size: few
J: TRBJ2-1
length: 14
CDR3: CASSHAGGGNEQFF
DNA: TGTGCCAGCTCCCACGCAGGGGGAGGGAATGAGCAGTTCTTC

D: TRBD1
V: TRBV7-8
size: many
J: TRBJ2-1
length: 15
CDR3: CASSYRDRALSEQFF
DNA: TGTGCCAGCAGCTACCGGGACAGGGCTTTGAGTGAGCAGTTCTTC

D: TRBD1
V: TRBV5-1
size: few
J: TRBJ2-5
length: 15
CDR3: CASSSIQGAGETQYF
DNA: TGCGCCAGCAGCTCGATACAGGGGGCGGGTGAGACCCAGTACTTC

D: NA
V: TRBV29-1
size: many
J: TRBJ2-1
length: 12
CDR3: CSVEVGLVEQFF
DNA: TGCAGCGTTGAAGTAGGATTAGTTGAGCAGTTCTTC

D: NA
V: TRBV7-9
size: NA
J: TRBJ1-1
length: 15
CDR3: CASSRTRGRNTEAFF
DNA: TGTGCCAGCAGCCGGACGCGGGGAAGGAACACTGAAGCTTTCTTT

D: NA
V: TRBV20-1
size: many
J: TRBJ2-5
length: 11
CDR3: CSASLKETQYF
DNA: TGCAGTGCTAGCCTCAAAGAGACCCAGTACTTC

D: NA
V: TRBV18
size: NA
J: TRBJ2-7
length: 17
CDR3: CASSHTGDYLSSYEQYF
DNA: TGTGCCAGCTCACACACAGGGGACTACCTTAGCTCCTACGAGCAGTACTTC

D: TRBD2
V: TRBV6-1
size: many
J: TRBJ2-1
length: 13
CDR3: CASSRERGGEQFF
DNA: TGTGCCAGCAGTAGAGAGCGGGGGGGTGAGCAGTTCTTC

D: NA
V: TRBV12-3/TRBV12-4
size: many
J: TRBJ2-4
length: 19
CDR3: CASSSSRSGQFLAKNIQYF
DNA: TGTGCCAGCAGTTCCTCCCGATCCGGACAGTTCCTAGCCAAAAACATTCAGTACTTC

D: TRBD2
V: TRBV18
size: many
J: TRBJ2-1
length: 15
CDR3: CASSTGLAGEGEQFF
DNA: TGTGCCAGCTCCACCGGACTAGCGGGAGAAGGGGAGCAGTTCTTC

D: NA
V: TRBV5-1
size: many
J: TRBJ2-3
length: 16
CDR3: CASSSTPPSSADTQYF
DNA: TGCGCCAGCAGCTCCACCCCCCCCTCATCAGCAGATACGCAGTATTTT

D: NA
V: TRBV7-2
size: many
J: TRBJ1-3
length: 15
CDR3: CASSLSWGSGNTIYF
DNA: TGTGCCAGCAGCTTAAGTTGGGGTTCTGGAAACACCATATATTTT

D: NA
V: TRBV5-1
size: many
J: TRBJ2-3
length: 13
CDR3: CASSRESEGTQYF
DNA: TGCGCCAGCAGCAGGGAAAGTGAAGGTACGCAGTATTTT

D: NA
V: TRBV5-6
size: many
J: TRBJ1-2
length: 14
CDR3: CASSLLGASYGYTF
DNA: TGTGCCAGCAGCTTGTTGGGGGCGAGCTATGGCTACACCTTC

D: NA
V: TRBV27
size: many
J: TRBJ2-1
length: 12
CDR3: CASSRVYNEQFF
DNA: TGTGCCAGCAGTCGGGTATACAATGAGCAGTTCTTC

D: TRBD1
V: TRBV29-1
size: few
J: TRBJ2-7
length: 12
CDR3: CSVERGGREQYF
DNA: TGCAGCGTTGAGAGAGGGGGCCGAGAGCAGTACTTC

D: NA
V: TRBV5-1
size: NA
J: TRBJ2-3
length: 17
CDR3: CASSLEISVRLTDTQYF
DNA: TGCGCCAGCAGCTTGGAGATTAGCGTAAGGTTGACAGATACGCAGTATTTT

D: NA
V: TRBV12-3/TRBV12-4
size: many
J: TRBJ2-5
length: 11
CDR3: CASSSSGTQYF
DNA: TGTGCCAGCAGTTCCTCAGGTACCCAGTACTTC

D: TRBD2
V: TRBV10-3
size: many
J: TRBJ2-3
length: 12
CDR3: CAITGGPDTQYF
DNA: TGTGCCATCACGGGAGGCCCAGATACGCAGTATTTT